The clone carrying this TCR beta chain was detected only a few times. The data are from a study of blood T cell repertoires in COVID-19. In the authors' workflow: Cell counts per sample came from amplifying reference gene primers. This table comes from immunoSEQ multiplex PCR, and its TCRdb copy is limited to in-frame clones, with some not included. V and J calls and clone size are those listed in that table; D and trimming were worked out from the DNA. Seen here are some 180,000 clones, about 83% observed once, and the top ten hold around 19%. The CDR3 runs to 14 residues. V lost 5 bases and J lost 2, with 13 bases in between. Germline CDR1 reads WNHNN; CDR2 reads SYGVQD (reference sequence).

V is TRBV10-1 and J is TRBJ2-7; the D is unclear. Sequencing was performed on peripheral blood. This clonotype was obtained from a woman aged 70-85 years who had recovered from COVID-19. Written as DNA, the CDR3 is TGCGCCAGCAGTCCCGGTTTTGGGCCCTACGAGCAGTACTTC. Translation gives CASSPGFGPYEQYF.